Each of the 24 T cell receptor beta chains below was sequenced from the same sample in a study of blood T cell repertoires in COVID-19. TCRdb's table, derived via immunoSEQ multiplex PCR, lists solely in-frame clones and lacks some. The sample holds approximately 400,000 clones, more than 75% seen once. Sequenced: PBMCs or T cells enriched from blood (not recorded which). These receptors were collected from a woman under 30 who had recovered from COVID-19.

The rearrangement links TRBV18 to TRBJ1-5; D is perhaps TRBD1 (5 bases). The CDR3 spans 15 residues. Germline-derived CDR1 and CDR2 are KGHSH and LQKENI. V gave up 3 bases and J gave up 4 bases, with 13 bases separating them. CDR3 nucleotide sequence: TGTGCCAGCTCACCCGGGGGGGGGTCTAATCAGCCCCAGCATTTT. It yields the protein CASSPGGGSNQPQHF.

The CDR3 DNA is TGTGCCAGTAATCAGGGGAACACAGATACGCAGTATTTT. Protein sequence: CASNQGNTDTQYF. The chain joins TRBV19 to TRBJ2-3; a weak D match, TRBD1 (6 bases). V was shortened by 7 bases and J by 2 bases, with 10 bases between the two germline ends. The CDR3 has 13 residues. CDR1 is LNHDA and CDR2 is SQIVND in the germline V gene (reference sequence).

The chain recombines TRBV11-2 with TRBJ1-2, with 9 nucleotides matching TRBD1. The CDR3 is made up of 13 amino acids. J gave up 5 bases and V 5 bases, and 3 bases lay outside the gene matches. Per the germline V gene, CDR1 is SGHAT and CDR2 is FQNNGV. The CDR3 region has the DNA TGTGCCAGCAGCCTAGGACAGGGGTATGGCTACACCTTC. This translates into CASSLGQGYGYTF.

The rearrangement links TRBV19 to TRBJ1-2; weak D call: TRBD1 (5 bases). CDR1 and CDR2 (germline): LNHDA, SQIVND (reference sequence). This CDR3 region has 14 residues. The V gene lost 5 bases and the J gene lost 4 bases, with 14 bases spanning the gap. CDR3 sequence reads: CASSPPGLRYGYTF. CDR3 nucleotide sequence: TGTGCCAGTAGTCCTCCAGGGTTGCGCTATGGCTACACCTTC.

The chain combines TRBV4-2 with TRBJ2-6; tentatively, D is TRBD1 (6 bases). This CDR3 spans 17 amino acids. The V and J ends lost 1 base and 2 bases respectively, with 12 bases between them. Germline V gene data show CDR1 as LGHNA and CDR2 as YNFKEQ. CDR3 DNA sequence: TGTGCCAGCAGCCAAGTCCTACAGGGAACTGGGGCCAACGTCCTGACTTTC. Translating gives CASSQVLQGTGANVLTF.

This chain connects TRBV5-1 to TRBJ1-1; 10 bases agree with TRBD1. V was pared by 0 bases and J by 0 bases, with 5 bases of the junction left unmatched. Germline values: CDR1 SGHRS, CDR2 YFSETQ. CDR3 length: 17 residues. CDR3 in amino acids: CASSLAKGTGVNTEAFF. The CDR3 DNA is TGCGCCAGCAGCTTGGCCAAAGGGACAGGGGTGAACACTGAAGCTTTCTTT.

CDR3 amino acids: CASRNRGETNEKLFF. CDR3 coding DNA: TGTGCCAGTAGAAACAGGGGGGAAACTAATGAAAAACTGTTTTTT. The chain recombines TRBV19 with TRBJ1-4, with 8 nucleotides matching TRBD1. Germline loops: CDR1 LNHDA, CDR2 SQIVND (reference sequence). This CDR3 has 15 amino acids. The J segment lost 1 base and the V segment lost 6 bases, leaving 4 bases of the junction unmatched. The entire variable domain, with the rest obtained from reference TRBV19 and TRBJ1-4, is as follows: DGGITQSPKYLFRKEGQNVTLSCEQNLNHDAMYWYRQDPGQGLRLIYYSQIVNDFQKGDIAEGYSVSREKKESFPLTVTSAQKNPTAFYLCASRNRGETNEKLFFGSGTQLSVL.

This clone was counted once. Other nucleotide sequences from this sample produce the same CDR3. The V call is TRBV19, the J call TRBJ1-5; no clear D. With 3 bases removed from V and 2 bases from J, the gap between germline ends came to 5 bases. The length of the CDR3 is 13 residues. From germline, CDR1 is LNHDA and CDR2 SQIVND (reference sequence). CDR3 region: CASSITGNQPQHF. As DNA, the CDR3 is TGTGCCAGTAGTATCACGGGCAATCAGCCCCAGCATTTT.

DNA of the CDR3: TGTGCCAGCAGTGTCCTAGCGGGGGGAAGGGATACGCAGTATTTT. This translates into CASSVLAGGRDTQYF. This chain joins TRBV6-4 and TRBJ2-3, with TRBD2 identical over 11 bases. J gave up 6 bases and V 4 bases, and 6 bases lay outside the gene matches. The CDR3 covers 15 residues. Germline CDR1 reads MRHNA; CDR2 reads SNTAGT.

For this clone: At one boundary the junction diverges from the germline segment, which might be a read error. The chain uses TRBV2 and TRBJ2-4, with 7 bases lining up with TRBD2. CDR1 SNHLY and CDR2 FYNNEI come from the germline V gene. The CDR3 is 12 amino acids. In DNA form, the CDR3 reads TGTGCCAGCAGTGACGGGGACTACAAATCAACCTTC. This sequence encodes CASSDGDYKSTF.

The gene calls are TRBV6-5 and TRBJ2-3; possibly TRBD2 for D (6 bases). V lost 6 bases, J lost 6 bases, and 13 bases lay in between. CDR1 is MNHEY and CDR2 is SVGAGI in the germline V gene. The CDR3 loop spans 13 amino acids. CDR3 sequence (DNA): TGTGCCAGCAGCCTAAGGAGGGGTGATACGCAGTATTTT. This gives the protein CASSLRRGDTQYF.

This chain uses TRBV28 with TRBJ1-2; 8 nucleotides agree with TRBD1. The germline V gene has CDR1 MDHEN and CDR2 SYDVKM. CDR3 length equals 15 residues. Trimming took 4 bases from V and 3 from J; bases not matched to a gene: 7. In DNA form, the CDR3 reads TGTGCCAGCAGTTGGACAGGGTTCTTGGACTATGGCTACACCTTC. Protein: CASSWTGFLDYGYTF.

The J gene is TRBJ1-5, the V gene TRBV6-1; 10 bases agree with TRBD1. The germline gives CDR1 MNHNS, CDR2 SASEGT. V was pared by 3 bases and J by 5 bases, with 7 bases of the junction left unmatched. The CDR3 consists of 16 residues. The CDR3 spells CASSDPGTGVHQPQHF. The CDR3 coding sequence is TGTGCCAGCAGTGATCCCGGGACAGGGGTTCATCAGCCCCAGCATTTT.

The count of this clone is one. The rearrangement joins TRBV10-3 to TRBJ1-2; 10 positions agree with TRBD1. Losses at the gene ends were 6 bases for V and 6 bases for J; bases not matched to a gene: 10. The CDR3 has 15 residues. Germline CDR1 ENHRY, CDR2 SYGVKD. CDR3 amino acids: CAIRGQGPIVDGYTF. CDR3 DNA: TGTGCCATCAGGGGACAGGGGCCTATAGTGGATGGCTACACCTTC.

The chain couples TRBV6-5 to TRBJ2-5; 7 bases are a match to TRBD1. The CDR3 contains 15 residues. Germline values: CDR1 MNHEY, CDR2 SVGAGI. J lost 4 bases, V lost 5 bases, and 10 bases had no gene match. The CDR3 sequence is CASSRYLAGGETQYF. CDR3 nucleotides: TGTGCCAGCAGTCGTTACCTGGCAGGGGGAGAGACCCAGTACTTC.

The gene calls are TRBV6-2 or TRBV6-3 and TRBJ2-2; 9 nucleotides line up with TRBD1. V lost 4 bases and J lost 2; bases outside the gene matches: 8. The CDR3 sequence is 17 residues long. Looked up from germline, CDR1 is MNHEY and CDR2 is SVGEGT. The CDR3 loop reads CASSSARDRVNTGELFF. The CDR3 DNA is TGTGCCAGCAGTTCCGCCCGGGACAGGGTAAACACCGGGGAGCTGTTTTTT.

This chain uses TRBV5-4 with TRBJ2-5; 8 bases align to TRBD2. Trimming removed 0 bases from V and 4 bases from J; junction bases left unmatched: 14. The length of the CDR3 is 18 residues. Germline values: CDR1 SGHNT, CDR2 YYREEE (reference sequence). The CDR3 DNA follows: TGTGCCAGCAGCTTGGCCGAGGTTAGGACTAGCTCCCCAGAGACCCAGTACTTC. Protein: CASSLAEVRTSSPETQYF.

The chain links TRBV18 to TRBJ1-3; unclear D gene. The CDR3 spans 13 residues. With 4 bases removed from V and 0 bases from J, the gap between germline ends came to 4 bases. Germline V gene data show CDR1 as KGHSH and CDR2 as LQKENI. The CDR3 nucleotides read TGTGCCAGCTCACAGAGCTCTGGAAACACCATATATTTT. Its translation: CASSQSSGNTIYF.

The chain employs TRBV28 and TRBJ1-2, with no clear D. Per the germline V gene, CDR1 is MDHEN and CDR2 is SYDVKM. The ends were cut back, 6 bases at V and 8 bases at J, with 13 bases in the middle. The CDR3 is made up of 12 amino acids. CDR3 sequence (DNA): TGTGCCAGCAGGACAACCGCGTTCGGCTACACCTTC. Its translation is CASRTTAFGYTF.

There are a few counts of this clone. The V call is TRBV5-4, the J call TRBJ2-1, with a tentative D call TRBD2 (5 bases). The CDR3 is made up of 14 amino acids. Looked up from germline, CDR1 is SGHNT and CDR2 is YYREEE (reference sequence). With 3 bases removed from V and 1 base from J, the gap between germline ends came to 8 bases. For the CDR3, the DNA is TGTGCCAGCAGCTGGACGGGATCCTACAATGAGCAGTTCTTC. Translation gives CASSWTGSYNEQFF.

Only one count was recorded for this clone. V is TRBV24-1 and J is TRBJ1-1, with D maybe TRBD1 (5 bases). The V gene's germline CDR1 is KGHDR and CDR2 SFDVKD. The CDR3 is made up of 12 amino acids. Trimming left V 3 bases short and J 7 bases short, with 8 bases between. CDR3 bases: TGTGCCACCAGTGATGGGGGGGGTGAAGCTTTCTTT. Its translation: CATSDGGGEAFF.

This chain connects TRBV29-1 to TRBJ1-1; perhaps TRBD1 as D (5 bases). Germline V gives CDR1 SQVTM, CDR2 ANQGSEA. The CDR3 consists of 12 residues. V dropped 6 bases and J dropped 8 bases, with 16 bases sitting between them. The CDR3 is CSVELDSPEAFF. Here the CDR3 DNA reads TGCAGCGTAGAACTCGACAGCCCAGAAGCTTTCTTT.

This sequence joins TRBV6-5 and TRBJ2-5, with 8 bases that match TRBD2. This CDR3 is built from 13 residues. In germline, CDR1 is MNHEY, CDR2 SVGAGI. The junction had 2 bases not matched to a gene; V was cut back by 7 bases and J by 1 base. CDR3 nucleotide sequence: TGTGCCAGCACCCGGGGGGGCCAAGAGACCCAGTACTTC. Protein product: CASTRGGQETQYF.

The chain joins TRBV19 to TRBJ1-6; 7 bases fit TRBD1. The CDR3 spans 13 residues. The J segment lost 6 bases and the V segment lost 6 bases, leaving 2 bases of the junction unmatched. CDR1 is LNHDA and CDR2 is SQIVND in the germline V gene (reference sequence). CDR3 nucleotides: TGTGCCAGTAGCCGGGACAGTAATTCACCCCTCCACTTT. Translating it yields CASSRDSNSPLHF.